This TCR beta chain appears in the sequencing data of a study of OX40 agonist ivuxolimab in advanced cancers. V gave up 0 bases and J gave up 6 bases, with 11 bases separating them. From germline, CDR1 is MRHNA and CDR2 SNTAGT. This CDR3 spans 14 amino acids. Libraries were prepared by immunoSEQ multiplex PCR; TCRdb keeps only in-frame clonotypes and omits some of them. Counted here are tens of thousands of clones, 83% occurring once; the ten biggest clones make up over 1%. Whole-study results and caveats: Part of the nonresponder group also had normalized T-cell clonal expansion that was low. Clonal expansion from baseline to week 6 occurred in both CD4+ and CD8+ T cells.

A single count supports this clone. Antigen specificity is unknown. The gene calls are TRBV6-4 and TRBJ1-2, with no clear D. This sequence originates from an adult with an advanced solid tumor such as melanoma, head and neck, liver or kidney cancer. The specimen was CD4+ or CD8+ T cells sorted from blood, collected in a trial of the OX40 agonist ivuxolimab. CDR3: CASSDSPGENGYTF. In DNA form, the CDR3 reads TGTGCCAGCAGTGACTCCCCGGGAGAAAATGGCTACACCTTC.